These T cell receptor beta chains were read from a single sample in a study of cytomegalovirus exposure and HLA in healthy donors. Some clones are missing from TCRdb's copy, which holds only in-frame ones; the method was immunoSEQ multiplex PCR. Found here are about 240,000 clones, around 88% of them singletons; the top ten hold around 1.2%. The sample taken for sequencing was PBMCs. Every receptor here comes from a woman in her thirties in good health and CMV-seropositive. Both conserved end residues are part of each CDR3. The D gene is left open where the match is weak.

d_call v_call cdr3_aa
TRBD2 TRBV30 CAWSAASSGRAGEQFF
. TRBV28 CASQSGVQPQHF
TRBD2 TRBV9 CASSGSGLTYEQYF
. TRBV27 CASSSRDFYNEQFF
TRBD1 TRBV11-3 CASSPRDRGIAEQYF
TRBD1 TRBV11-2 CASSCPDRLGYTF
TRBD1 TRBV7-2 CASSAGQGRSNEQFF
TRBD2 TRBV5-4 CASSFSTGGDETQYF
. TRBV19 CASSGWTDGNTEAFF
TRBD1 TRBV10-1 CASSEYGTGNTEAFF
TRBD1 TRBV9 CASSPWTGPNYGYTF
. TRBV19 CASSIKTGLGGYTF
TRBD1 TRBV6-1 CASTPGQGNYEQYF
TRBD1 TRBV7-2 CASSGRTGVNQPQHF
TRBD1 TRBV11-2 CASSTNPGGSYEQYF
. TRBV2 CASSEEGYGYTF
. TRBV21-1 CASSSDRDRGRESTGELFF
. TRBV18 CASSPLLDSYEQYF
. TRBV27 CASRSSGANVLTF
. TRBV20-1 CSGLEDYEQYF
. TRBV10-2 CASRYRQSTNYGYTF
TRBD2 TRBV7-6 CASSLETSGTEQFF
TRBD2 TRBV11-3 CASYGRGQETQYF
TRBD1 TRBV27 CASSFQGGDEQFF
. TRBV28 CASMGRTAGGRETQYF
. TRBV5-6 CASSFPQGGYTF
. TRBV2 CARGVWGGTVETQYF
. TRBV27 CASSRHGSYEQYF
. TRBV21-1 CASSKRQVLYEQYF
. TRBV13 CASSFAGEQYF
TRBD1 TRBV4-2 CASSQQHSGQASYEQYF
TRBD2 TRBV27 CASSLGGIYEQYF
TRBD1 TRBV5-1 CASSTGTGGSFYEQYF
. TRBV27 CASSLGGSSYNEQFF
. TRBV2 CASSEASGFYEQYF
TRBD1 TRBV5-1 CASSLGTGSVDGYTF
. TRBV6-5 CASRGPTDTQYF
. TRBV5-8 CASSLELGLNTEAFF
. TRBV2 CASSETRTGANVLTF
TRBD1 TRBV5-4 CASSFSGGAYTEAFF
. TRBV6-1 CASSEVGGPSLFF
TRBD1 TRBV28 CASTWDRPINYGYTF
. TRBV6-5 CASSVIGGPFYGYTF
TRBD1 TRBV7-9 CASSSTQGTGELFF
TRBD2 TRBV5-1 CASSLELAGTPSTDTQYF
TRBD1 TRBV27 CASSSTGQETQYF
TRBD1 TRBV28 CASRPTGGNQPQHF
. TRBV7-6 CASSLDGGAGDIQYF
TRBD2 TRBV7-2 CASSLTSNYEQYF
. TRBV6-1 CASRDMSYEQYF
. TRBV27 CASGTTRLRHEQYF
TRBD1 TRBV18 CASSETGTDLYGYTF
TRBD1 TRBV5-1 CASSLAGTGNTEAFF